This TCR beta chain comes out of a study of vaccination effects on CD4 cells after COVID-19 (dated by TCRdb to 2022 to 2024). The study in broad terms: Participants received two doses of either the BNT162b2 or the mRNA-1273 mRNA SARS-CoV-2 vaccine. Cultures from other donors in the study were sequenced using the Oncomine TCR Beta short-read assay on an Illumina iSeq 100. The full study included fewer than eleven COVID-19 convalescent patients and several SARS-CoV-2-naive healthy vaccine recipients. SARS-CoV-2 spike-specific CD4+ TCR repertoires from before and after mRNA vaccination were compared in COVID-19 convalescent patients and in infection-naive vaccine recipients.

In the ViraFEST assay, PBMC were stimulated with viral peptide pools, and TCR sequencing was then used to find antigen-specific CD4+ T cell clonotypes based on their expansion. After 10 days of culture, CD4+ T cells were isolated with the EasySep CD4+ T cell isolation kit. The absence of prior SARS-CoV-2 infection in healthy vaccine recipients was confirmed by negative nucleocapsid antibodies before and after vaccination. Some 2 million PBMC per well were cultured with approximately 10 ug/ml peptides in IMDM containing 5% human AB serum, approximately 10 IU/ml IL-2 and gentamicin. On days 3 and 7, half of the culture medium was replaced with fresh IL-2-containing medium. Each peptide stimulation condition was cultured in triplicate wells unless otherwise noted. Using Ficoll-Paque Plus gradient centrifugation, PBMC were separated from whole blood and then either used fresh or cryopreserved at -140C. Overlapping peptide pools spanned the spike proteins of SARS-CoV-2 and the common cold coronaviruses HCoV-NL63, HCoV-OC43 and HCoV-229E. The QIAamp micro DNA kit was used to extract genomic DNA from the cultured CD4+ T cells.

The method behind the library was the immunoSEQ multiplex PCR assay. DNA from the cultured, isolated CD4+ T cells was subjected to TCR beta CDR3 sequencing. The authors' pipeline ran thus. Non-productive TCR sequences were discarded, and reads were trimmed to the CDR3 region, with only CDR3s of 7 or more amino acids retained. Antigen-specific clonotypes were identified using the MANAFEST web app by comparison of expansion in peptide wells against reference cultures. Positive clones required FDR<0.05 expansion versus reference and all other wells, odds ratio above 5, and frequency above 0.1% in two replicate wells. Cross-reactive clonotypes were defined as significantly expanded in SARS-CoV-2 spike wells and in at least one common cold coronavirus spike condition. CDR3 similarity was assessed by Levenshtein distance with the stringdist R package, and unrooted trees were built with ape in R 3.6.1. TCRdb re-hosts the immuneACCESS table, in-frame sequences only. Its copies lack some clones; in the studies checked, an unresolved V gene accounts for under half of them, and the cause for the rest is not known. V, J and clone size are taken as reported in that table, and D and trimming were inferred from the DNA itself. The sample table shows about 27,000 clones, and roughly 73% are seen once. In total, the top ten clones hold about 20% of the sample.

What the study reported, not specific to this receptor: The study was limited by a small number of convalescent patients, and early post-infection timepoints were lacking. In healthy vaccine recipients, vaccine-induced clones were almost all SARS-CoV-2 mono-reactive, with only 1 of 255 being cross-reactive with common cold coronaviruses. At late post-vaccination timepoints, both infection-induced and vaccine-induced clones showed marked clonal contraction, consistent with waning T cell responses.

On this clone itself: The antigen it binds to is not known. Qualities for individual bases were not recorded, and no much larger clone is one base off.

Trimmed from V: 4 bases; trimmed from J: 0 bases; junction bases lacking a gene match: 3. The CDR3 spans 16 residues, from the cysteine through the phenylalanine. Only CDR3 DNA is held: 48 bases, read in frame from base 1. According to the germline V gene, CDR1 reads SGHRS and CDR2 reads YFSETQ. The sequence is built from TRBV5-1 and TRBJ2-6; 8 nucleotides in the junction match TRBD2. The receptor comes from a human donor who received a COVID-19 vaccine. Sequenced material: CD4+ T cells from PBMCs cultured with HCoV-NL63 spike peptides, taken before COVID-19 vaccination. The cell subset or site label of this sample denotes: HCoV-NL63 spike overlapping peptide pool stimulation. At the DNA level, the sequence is TGCGCCAGCAGCCCCGGGACTAGCTCTGGGGCCAACGTCCTGACTTTC. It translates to CASSPGTSSGANVLTF.